Shown below are 28 T cell receptor beta chains from a single sample sequenced in a study of T cells in Graves' hyperthyroidism and ophthalmopathy. Amplification of TCR beta CDR3 regions used RNA as the template. First-round RT-PCR targeting the TCR CDR3 was performed with the HTBI primer set. TCRdb independently ran MiXCR on the multiplex PCR reads; one entry per CDR3 protein. The sample has roughly 740,000 distinct CDR3 sequences; roughly 17% are singletons. Sequencing input: blood. The receptors originated from a man between 18 and 35 years old with Graves' hyperthyroidism.

This clonotype was recorded a few times. The gene calls are TRBV14 and TRBJ2-7, with 9 nucleotides matching TRBD2. Germline V gene lookup returns CDR1 SGHDN and CDR2 FVKESK. The CDR3 runs 14 residues. With V trimmed by 3 bases and J by 6 bases, 6 bases remained unmatched. This chain's CDR3 is CASSQLAGVTEQYF. The CDR3 nucleotides are TGTGCCAGCAGCCAGTTAGCGGGAGTAACCGAGCAGTACTTC.

The sample holds many counts of this clonotype. The chain is built from TRBV20-1 and TRBJ1-2, with a tentative D call TRBD1 (6 bases). V lost 2 bases and J lost 3, with 13 bases in between. CDR1 and CDR2 from the germline V gene are DFQATT and SNEGSKA (reference sequence). The CDR3 runs to 14 residues. CDR3 coding DNA: TGCAGTGCTAGAAACGCAGGGGCCTACTATGGCTACACCTTC. This encodes CSARNAGAYYGYTF.

This clonotype has a count of ten or more. This chain connects TRBV12-3 or TRBV12-4 to TRBJ2-1; 8 bases align to TRBD1. V gave up 1 base and J gave up 6 bases; unmatched junction bases: 2. This CDR3 is built from 14 residues. CDR3 DNA sequence: TGTGCCAGCAGTTTAGGCCAGGGGGCCAATGAGCAGTTCTTC. Its translation is CASSLGQGANEQFF.

This rearrangement joins TRBV5-8 to TRBJ2-7, with D perhaps TRBD1 or TRBD2 (7 bases each). V gave up 4 bases and J gave up 7 bases, with 21 bases separating them. Germline V gives CDR1 SGHTS, CDR2 YDEGEE. The length of the CDR3 is 15 residues. CDR3 region: CASSIQGQGGDEQYF. The DNA for the CDR3 is TGTGCCAGCAGCATCCAGGGGCAGGGGGGGGATGAGCAGTACTTC.

Ten or more counts support this clonotype. The chain employs TRBV2 and TRBJ2-3, with D possibly matching TRBD1 (6 bases). Germline V gene sequence: CDR1 SNHLY, CDR2 FYNNEI. Trimming removed 7 bases at V and 6 bases at J, with 11 bases between. The CDR3 is 12 amino acids. Here the CDR3 reads CASTTGSDTQYF. In DNA, the CDR3 is TGTGCCAGCACGACAGGCTCGGATACGCAGTATTTT. Filled out from reference TRBV2 and TRBJ2-3, the complete variable domain reads EPEVTQTPSHQVTQMGQEVILRCVPISNHLYFYWYRQILGQKVEFLVSFYNNEISEKSEIFDDQFSVERPDGSNFTLKIRSTKLEDSAMYFCASTTGSDTQYFGPGTRLTVL.

V is TRBV5-1 and J is TRBJ1-1; 9 nucleotides agree with TRBD1. The CDR3 is 16 residues long. V lost 1 base to trimming and J lost 3 bases; unmatched junction nucleotides: 7. Germline loops: CDR1 SGHRS, CDR2 YFSETQ. The CDR3 here is CASSLTQDRGYTEAFF. The CDR3 coding sequence is TGCGCCAGCAGCTTGACCCAGGACAGGGGATACACTGAAGCTTTCTTT.

This clonotype was counted at least ten times. This chain uses TRBV5-5 with TRBJ2-7; perhaps TRBD1 as D (6 bases). The V gene lost 0 bases and the J gene lost 3 bases, with 10 bases spanning the gap. CDR1 and CDR2 from the germline V gene are SGHKS and YYEKEE (reference sequence). CDR3 size: 14 residues. CDR3 nucleotide sequence: TGTGCCAGCAGCTTGGAGGCGGACAGCTACGAGCAGTACTTC. Encoded protein: CASSLEADSYEQYF.

This clonotype was recorded at least ten times. The chain uses TRBV3-1 and TRBJ2-7; D not certain. This CDR3 has 14 amino acids. V gave up 0 bases and J gave up 3 bases, with 9 bases separating them. Germline V gives CDR1 LGHDT, CDR2 YNNKEL (reference sequence). Here the CDR3 DNA reads TGTGCCAGCAGCCAAGATACAGCCTACTACGAGCAGTACTTC. This codes for CASSQDTAYYEQYF.

The rearrangement links TRBV13 to TRBJ2-7; TRBD1 matches 7 bases. The junction had 9 bases not matched to a gene; V was cut back by 5 bases and J by 5 bases. Looked up from germline, CDR1 is PRHDT and CDR2 is FYEKMQ (reference sequence). CDR3 length: 14 amino acids. CDR3 nucleotides: TGTGCCAGCAGCCCACTGACAGGGTCCCACGAGCAGTACTTC. This codes for CASSPLTGSHEQYF.

The J gene is TRBJ2-3, the V gene TRBV5-1, with 7 bases aligning to TRBD1. This CDR3 has 15 amino acids. The germline CDR1 and CDR2 sequences are SGHRS and YFSETQ. V trimming: 0 bases; J trimming: 4 bases; junction bases outside the gene matches: 5. The CDR3 reads CASSLADREADTQYF. CDR3 nucleotides: TGCGCCAGCAGCTTGGCCGACAGGGAAGCAGATACGCAGTATTTT.

This clonotype was counted ten times or more. V and J are TRBV20-1 and TRBJ2-1; D possibly corresponds to TRBD1 (5 bases). The germline V and J ends were trimmed by 3 bases and 0 bases, with 18 bases remaining between them. The CDR3 consists of 17 residues. Germline CDR1 is DFQATT and CDR2 is SNEGSKA (reference sequence). The CDR3 coding sequence is TGCAGTGCTAGCTCAGGACCCAGGGCAGGCTCCTACAATGAGCAGTTCTTC. This encodes CSASSGPRAGSYNEQFF.

In its sample, this clonotype was seen many times. The chain carries TRBV3-1 and TRBJ2-7; D might be TRBD2 (5 bases). This CDR3 contains 12 residues. CDR1 is LGHDT and CDR2 is YNNKEL in the germline V gene (reference sequence). V gave up 4 bases and J gave up 3 bases, with 7 bases separating them. This CDR3 reads CASSRTYYEQYF. DNA of the CDR3: TGTGCCAGCAGCCGGACTTACTACGAGCAGTACTTC.

This clonotype was recorded a few times. The rearrangement uses TRBV6-2 or TRBV6-3 and TRBJ1-1; TRBD1 might be the D (6 bases). V was trimmed by 8 bases and J by 7 bases, leaving 11 bases between them. CDR1 is MNHEY and CDR2 is SVGEGT in the germline V gene. The length of the CDR3 is 11 residues. The CDR3 reads CASVDRYEAFF. The CDR3 coding sequence is TGTGCCAGCGTCGACAGGTATGAAGCTTTCTTT.

This clonotype was detected only once. CDR3 residues: CASQGGDEKLFF. As DNA, the CDR3 is TGTGCCAGCCAGGGTGGGGATGAAAAACTGTTTTTT. The chain has TRBV6-1 and TRBJ1-4, with D possibly TRBD1 on 5 matching bases. The germline CDR1 and CDR2 sequences are MNHNS and SASEGT. This CDR3 spans 12 amino acids. Trimming took 8 bases from V and 6 from J, leaving 10 bases between them.

This clonotype was observed at least ten times. The rearrangement joins TRBV11-2 to TRBJ1-3; no definite D call. This CDR3 has 15 amino acids. Trimming removed 5 bases from V and 4 bases from J, with 15 bases in between. Germline V gene data show CDR1 as SGHAT and CDR2 as FQNNGV. CDR3 sequence: CASSVRRDIGNTIYF. CDR3 sequence (DNA): TGTGCCAGCAGCGTAAGGAGGGATATCGGAAACACCATATATTTT.

This clonotype was counted at least ten times. The chain carries TRBV11-1 and TRBJ2-7; maybe TRBD2 (5 bases). V was pared by 1 base and J by 0 bases, with 13 bases between. CDR1 SGHAT and CDR2 FQDESV come from the germline V gene (reference sequence). The CDR3 totals 16 residues. CDR3 protein: CASSLDPGLLSYEQYF. DNA of the CDR3: TGTGCCAGCAGCTTAGACCCCGGACTCCTCTCCTACGAGCAGTACTTC. The full variable domain, with the rest looked up from reference TRBV11-1 and TRBJ2-7, is EAEVAQSPRYKITEKSQAVAFWCDPISGHATLYWYRQILGQGPELLVQFQDESVVDDSQLPKDRFSAERLKGVDSTLKIQPAELGDSAMYLCASSLDPGLLSYEQYFGPGTRLTVT.

This clonotype showed up just a few times. This sequence joins TRBV6-1 and TRBJ2-2, with TRBD2 as a possible D gene (5 bases). CDR1 is MNHNS and CDR2 is SASEGT in the germline V gene. With 2 bases removed from V and 5 bases from J, the gap between germline ends came to 12 bases. The CDR3 totals 15 residues. DNA for the CDR3: TGTGCCAGCAGTGAAAAGGGCAGAGGGACCGGGGAGCTGTTTTTT. It is translated as CASSEKGRGTGELFF.

Many counts were recorded for this clonotype. The chain employs TRBV30 and TRBJ1-3, with D maybe TRBD1 (5 bases). Germline V gives CDR1 GTSNPN, CDR2 SVGIG (reference sequence). There are 13 residues in the CDR3. Deletions cut 8 bases from V and 4 bases from J, with 15 bases between. The CDR3 loop reads CALGPAEGNTIYF. CDR3 nucleotide sequence: TGTGCCCTGGGACCCGCCGAAGGAAACACCATATATTTT. The entire variable domain, with the rest obtained from reference TRBV30 and TRBJ1-3, is as follows: SQTIHQWPATLVQPVGSPLSLECTVEGTSNPNLYWYRQAAGRGLQLLFYSVGIGQISSEVPQNLSASRPQDRQFILSSKKLLLSDSGFYLCALGPAEGNTIYFGEGSWLTVV.

The CDR3 protein is CASSPPAGGPSKTQYF. DNA for the CDR3: TGTGCCAGCAGTCCGCCAGCGGGAGGGCCCTCAAAGACCCAGTACTTC. The chain is built from TRBV28 and TRBJ2-5; 10 bases line up with TRBD2. Germline V gives CDR1 MDHEN, CDR2 SYDVKM. The CDR3 covers 16 residues. The trim removed 5 bases at V and 6 bases at J, leaving 12 bases unmatched.

The CDR3 nucleotides read TGTGCCAGCAGCCTGGGACTAGAAGCTGAGCAGTTCTTC. This sequence encodes CASSLGLEAEQFF. This chain joins TRBV9 and TRBJ2-1; TRBD2 agrees at 8 bases. The CDR3 covers 13 residues. V was clipped by 4 bases and J by 9 bases; unmatched bases: 6. Germline V gives CDR1 SGDLS, CDR2 YYNGEE.

This clonotype was seen ten or more times. The rearrangement uses TRBV7-8 and TRBJ2-7; the D gene is possibly TRBD2 (5 bases). V dropped 0 bases and J dropped 0 bases, with 12 bases sitting between them. The CDR3 has 16 residues. The germline V gene encodes CDR1 SGHVS and CDR2 FQNEAQ. CDR3 sequence: CASSLASQRSSYEQYF. The CDR3 DNA follows: TGTGCCAGCAGCTTAGCGTCCCAGCGGAGCTCCTACGAGCAGTACTTC.

This clonotype was counted only a few times. The chain is built from TRBV11-3 and TRBJ2-1; 10 bases map to TRBD1. Germline V gene lookup returns CDR1 SGHNT and CDR2 YENEEA. Germline trimming cut 4 bases from V and 5 bases from J; bases unmatched to any gene: 5. This CDR3 has 15 residues. CDR3 loop: CASSSGQGFHNEQFF. CDR3 in DNA: TGTGCCAGCAGCTCGGGACAGGGGTTCCACAATGAGCAGTTCTTC.

V and J are TRBV20-1 and TRBJ2-7; D may correspond to TRBD1 or TRBD2 (5 bases each). Germline V gene data show CDR1 as DFQATT and CDR2 as SNEGSKA (reference sequence). Between the trimmed V and J ends, which lost 4 bases and 5 bases, there was a span of 15 bases. The CDR3 has 13 residues. The CDR3 region is CSAIPGTLHEQYF. Here the CDR3 DNA reads TGCAGTGCTATTCCAGGGACCCTTCACGAGCAGTACTTC.

There are many counts of this clonotype. The chain joins TRBV20-1 to TRBJ2-7; possibly TRBD1 or TRBD2 for D (5 bases each). V lost 3 bases, J lost 6 bases, and 18 bases lay in between. Per germline, CDR1 DFQATT and CDR2 SNEGSKA (reference sequence). The CDR3 has 14 amino acids. The CDR3 here is CSASATGPGAEQYF. DNA of the CDR3: TGCAGTGCTAGCGCTACCGGGCCCGGGGCCGAGCAGTACTTC.

This clonotype was seen repeatedly, ten times or more. The chain has TRBV6-1 and TRBJ2-1; D remains ambiguous. The CDR3 runs 14 residues. Germline V gene lookup returns CDR1 MNHNS and CDR2 SASEGT. V gave up 8 bases and J gave up 0 bases, with 11 bases separating them. This CDR3 reads CASGPQPSYNEQFF. DNA for the CDR3: TGTGCCAGCGGCCCCCAACCCTCCTACAATGAGCAGTTCTTC.

This clonotype was counted between two and nine times. The rearrangement links TRBV20-1 to TRBJ2-1; perhaps TRBD2 as D (6 bases). V lost 2 bases to trimming and J lost 4 bases, with 12 bases between them. The CDR3 sequence is 14 residues long. Per germline, CDR1 DFQATT and CDR2 SNEGSKA (reference sequence). CDR3: CSARSPDYYNEQFF. The CDR3 coding sequence is TGCAGTGCTAGATCTCCGGACTATTACAATGAGCAGTTCTTC.

The chain couples TRBV6-2 or TRBV6-3 to TRBJ2-1; D may correspond to TRBD1 or TRBD2 (6 bases each). The V gene's germline CDR1 is MNHEY and CDR2 SVGEGT. The CDR3 is made up of 15 amino acids. V was trimmed by 7 bases and J by 3 bases, leaving 16 bases between them. In DNA form, the CDR3 reads TGTGCCAGCACTCACTTGGCGGGACACTACAATGAGCAGTTCTTC. It is translated as CASTHLAGHYNEQFF.

The rearrangement joins TRBV28 to TRBJ1-2, with 7 bases aligning to TRBD1. CDR1 is MDHEN, CDR2 SYDVKM, per germline. This CDR3 has 13 amino acids. V lost 2 bases to trimming and J lost 7 bases; unmatched junction nucleotides: 4. The CDR3 DNA sequence: TGTGCCAGCAGTTTAATCAGGGACAGTGGCTACACCTTC. Protein: CASSLIRDSGYTF.